This TCR beta chain comes out of a study of identical twins. TCRdb re-called the 5' RACE reads through MiXCR, storing one row per CDR3 protein. The sample comprises about 890,000 distinct CDR3 sequences, roughly an eighth of which are singletons, and roughly 1.6% rests with the top ten. Regarding the study as a whole: Part of the zero-insertion signal could reflect confounding by invariant MAIT and iNKT cells.

This clonotype was counted between two and nine times. The antigen is undetermined. There are 13 residues in the CDR3. Germline CDR1 and CDR2: SQVTM and ANQGSEA. V was trimmed by 7 bases and J by 3 bases, leaving 15 bases between them. These data are also associated with another study on yellow fever vaccine responses in identical twins.

The rearrangement joins TRBV29-1 to TRBJ1-1; D remains ambiguous. The sample consisted of PBMCs. The clonotype comes from a woman aged 18-30 years in good health. The chain's CDR3 is CSGSTLADTEAFF. The CDR3 DNA follows: TGCAGCGGATCAACGCTCGCGGACACTGAAGCTTTCTTT.